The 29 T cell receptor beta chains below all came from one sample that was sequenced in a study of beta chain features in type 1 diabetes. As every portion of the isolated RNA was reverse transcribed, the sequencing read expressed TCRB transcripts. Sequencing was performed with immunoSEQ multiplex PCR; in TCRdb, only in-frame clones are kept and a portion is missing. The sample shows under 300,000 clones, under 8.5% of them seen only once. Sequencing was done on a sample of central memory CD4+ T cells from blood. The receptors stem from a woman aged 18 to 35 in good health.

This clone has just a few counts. CDR3 coding DNA: TGCAGCGTTGGACAGCTCAATCAGCCCCAGCATTTT. Protein: CSVGQLNQPQHF. The chain joins TRBV29-1 to TRBJ1-5; D is perhaps TRBD1 (5 bases). The CDR3 has 12 residues. The ends were cut back, 4 bases at V and 3 bases at J, with 7 bases in the middle. Germline V gene data show CDR1 as SQVTM and CDR2 as ANQGSEA.

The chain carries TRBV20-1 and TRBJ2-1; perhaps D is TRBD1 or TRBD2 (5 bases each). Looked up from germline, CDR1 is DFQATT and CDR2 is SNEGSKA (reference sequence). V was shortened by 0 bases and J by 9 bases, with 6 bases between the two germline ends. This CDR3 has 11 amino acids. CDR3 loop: CSARDGGEQFF. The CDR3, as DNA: TGCAGTGCTAGAGATGGGGGTGAGCAGTTCTTC.

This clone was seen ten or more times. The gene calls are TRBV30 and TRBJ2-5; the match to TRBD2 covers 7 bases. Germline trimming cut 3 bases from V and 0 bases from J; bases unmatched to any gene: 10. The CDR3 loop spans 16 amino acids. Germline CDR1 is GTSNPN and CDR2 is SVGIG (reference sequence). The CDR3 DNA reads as TGTGCCTGGAGGCCGTGGGCCGGGGGGTACCAAGAGACCCAGTACTTC. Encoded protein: CAWRPWAGGYQETQYF.

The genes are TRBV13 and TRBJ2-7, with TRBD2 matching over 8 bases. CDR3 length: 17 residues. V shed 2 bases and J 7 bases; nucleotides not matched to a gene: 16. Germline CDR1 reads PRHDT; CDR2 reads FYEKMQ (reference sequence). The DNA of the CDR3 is TGTGCCAGCAGCTTACCCTCTTCGACGGGAGGGTTAGATGAGCAGTACTTC. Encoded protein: CASSLPSSTGGLDEQYF.

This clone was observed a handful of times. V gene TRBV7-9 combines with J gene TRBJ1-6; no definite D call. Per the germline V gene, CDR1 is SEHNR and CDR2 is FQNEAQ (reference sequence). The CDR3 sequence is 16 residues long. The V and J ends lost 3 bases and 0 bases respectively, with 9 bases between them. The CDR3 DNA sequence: TGTGCCAGCAGCTTTGACGGAAGCTCCTATAATTCACCCCTCCACTTT. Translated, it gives CASSFDGSSYNSPLHF. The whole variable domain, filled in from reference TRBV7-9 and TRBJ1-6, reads DTGVSQNPRHKITKRGQNVTFRCDPISEHNRLYWYRQTLGQGPEFLTYFQNEAQLEKSRLLSDRFSAERPKGSFSTLEIQRTEQGDSAMYLCASSFDGSSYNSPLHFGNGTRLTVT.

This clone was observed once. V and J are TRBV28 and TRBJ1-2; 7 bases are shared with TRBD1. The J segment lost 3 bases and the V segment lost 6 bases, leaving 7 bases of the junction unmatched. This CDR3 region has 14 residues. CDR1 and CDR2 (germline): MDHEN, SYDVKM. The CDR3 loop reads CASSLRDRYYGYTF. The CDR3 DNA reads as TGTGCCAGCAGCCTCAGGGACAGATACTATGGCTACACCTTC.

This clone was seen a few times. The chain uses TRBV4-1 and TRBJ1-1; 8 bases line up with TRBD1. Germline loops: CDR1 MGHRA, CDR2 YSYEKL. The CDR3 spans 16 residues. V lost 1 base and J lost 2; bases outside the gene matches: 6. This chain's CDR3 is CASSQAGAGGNTEAFF. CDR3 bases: TGCGCCAGCAGCCAAGCGGGGGCAGGGGGCAACACTGAAGCTTTCTTT.

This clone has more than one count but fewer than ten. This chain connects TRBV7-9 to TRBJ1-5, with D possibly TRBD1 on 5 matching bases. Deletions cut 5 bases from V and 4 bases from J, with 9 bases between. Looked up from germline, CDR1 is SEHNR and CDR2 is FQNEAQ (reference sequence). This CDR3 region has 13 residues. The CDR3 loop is CASSLSGNQPQHF. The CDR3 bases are TGTGCCAGCAGCCTCTCAGGGAATCAGCCCCAGCATTTT.

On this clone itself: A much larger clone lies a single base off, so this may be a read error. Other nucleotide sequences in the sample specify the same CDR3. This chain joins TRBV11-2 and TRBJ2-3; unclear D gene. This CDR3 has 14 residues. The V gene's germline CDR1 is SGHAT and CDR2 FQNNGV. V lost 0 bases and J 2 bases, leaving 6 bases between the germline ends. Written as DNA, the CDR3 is TGTGCCAGCAGCTTAGACGGCAACACAGATACGCAGTATTTT. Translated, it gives CASSLDGNTDTQYF.

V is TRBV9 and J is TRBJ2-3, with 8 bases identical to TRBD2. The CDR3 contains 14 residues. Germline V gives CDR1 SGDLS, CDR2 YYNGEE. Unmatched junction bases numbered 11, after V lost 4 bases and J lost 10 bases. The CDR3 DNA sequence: TGTGCCAGCAGCTCAAGCCATCGGGGGGGCGCGCAGTATTTT. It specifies CASSSSHRGGAQYF. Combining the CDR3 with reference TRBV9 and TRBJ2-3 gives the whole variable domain DSGVTQTPKHLITATGQRVTLRCSPRSGDLSVYWYQQSLDQGLQFLIQYYNGEERAKGNILERFSAQQFPDLHSELNLSSLELGDSALYFCASSSSHRGGAQYFGPGTRLTVL.

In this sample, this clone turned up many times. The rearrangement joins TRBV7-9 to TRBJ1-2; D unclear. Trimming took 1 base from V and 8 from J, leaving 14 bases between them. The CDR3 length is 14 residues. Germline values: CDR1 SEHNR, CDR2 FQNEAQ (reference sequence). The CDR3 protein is CASSLGGLASGYTF. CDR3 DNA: TGTGCCAGCAGCTTAGGCGGCCTCGCCTCGGGCTACACCTTC. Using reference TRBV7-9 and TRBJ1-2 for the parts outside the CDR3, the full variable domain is DTGVSQNPRHKITKRGQNVTFRCDPISEHNRLYWYRQTLGQGPEFLTYFQNEAQLEKSRLLSDRFSAERPKGSFSTLEIQRTEQGDSAMYLCASSLGGLASGYTFGSGTRLTVV.

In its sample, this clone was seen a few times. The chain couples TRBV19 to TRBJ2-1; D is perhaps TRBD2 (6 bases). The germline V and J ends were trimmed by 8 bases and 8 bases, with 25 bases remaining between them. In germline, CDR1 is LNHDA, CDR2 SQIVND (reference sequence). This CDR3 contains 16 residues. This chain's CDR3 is CASGRPVLGGPYEQFF. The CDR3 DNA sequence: TGTGCCAGTGGCCGGCCCGTACTCGGAGGGCCCTATGAGCAGTTCTTC.

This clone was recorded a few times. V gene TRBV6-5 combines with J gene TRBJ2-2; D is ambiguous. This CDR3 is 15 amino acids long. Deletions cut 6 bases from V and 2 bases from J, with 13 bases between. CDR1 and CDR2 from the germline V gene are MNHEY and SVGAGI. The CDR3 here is CASRHMDTNTGELFF. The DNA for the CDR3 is TGTGCCAGCAGGCATATGGATACCAACACCGGGGAGCTGTTTTTT.

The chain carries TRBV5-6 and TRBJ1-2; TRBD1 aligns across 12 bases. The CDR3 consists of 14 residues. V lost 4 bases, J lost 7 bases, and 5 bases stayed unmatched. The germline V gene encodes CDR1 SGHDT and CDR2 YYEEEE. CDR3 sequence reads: CASSTGQGATGYTF. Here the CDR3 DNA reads TGTGCCAGCAGCACGGGACAGGGGGCAACTGGCTACACCTTC.

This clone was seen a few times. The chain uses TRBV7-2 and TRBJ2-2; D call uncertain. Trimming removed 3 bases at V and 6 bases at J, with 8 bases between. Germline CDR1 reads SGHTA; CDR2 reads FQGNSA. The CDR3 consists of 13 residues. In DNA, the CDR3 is TGTGCCAGCAGCTTTTCTTCCTCCGGGGAGCTGTTTTTT. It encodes CASSFSSSGELFF.

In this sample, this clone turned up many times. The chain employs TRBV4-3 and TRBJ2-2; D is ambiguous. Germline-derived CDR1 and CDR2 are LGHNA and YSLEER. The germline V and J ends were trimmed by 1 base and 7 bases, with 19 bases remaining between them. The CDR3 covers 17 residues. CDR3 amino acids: CASSQGVSPRSIGELFF. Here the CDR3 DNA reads TGCGCCAGCAGCCAAGGTGTATCACCGCGAAGTATCGGGGAGCTGTTTTTT.

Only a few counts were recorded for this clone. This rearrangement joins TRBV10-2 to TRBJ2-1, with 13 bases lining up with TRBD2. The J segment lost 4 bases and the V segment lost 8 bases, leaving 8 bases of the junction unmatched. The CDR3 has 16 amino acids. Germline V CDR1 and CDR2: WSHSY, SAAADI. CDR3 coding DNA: TGCGCCAGCGGAGGACTAGCGGGAGAACGGTACAATGAGCAGTTCTTC. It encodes CASGGLAGERYNEQFF.

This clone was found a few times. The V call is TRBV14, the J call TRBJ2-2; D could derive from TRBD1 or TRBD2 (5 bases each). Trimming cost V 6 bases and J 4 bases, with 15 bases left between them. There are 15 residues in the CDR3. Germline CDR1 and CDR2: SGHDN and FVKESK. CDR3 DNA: TGTGCCAGCAGACCGGGGACCCAGGTCACCGGGGAGCTGTTTTTT. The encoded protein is CASRPGTQVTGELFF.

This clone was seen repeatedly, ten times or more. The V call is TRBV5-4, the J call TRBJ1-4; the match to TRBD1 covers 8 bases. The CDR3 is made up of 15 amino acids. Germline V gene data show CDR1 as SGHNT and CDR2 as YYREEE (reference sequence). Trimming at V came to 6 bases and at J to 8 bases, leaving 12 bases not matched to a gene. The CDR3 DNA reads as TGTGCCAGCACCGAAAACCGACAGGGGATCGAAAAACTGTTTTTT. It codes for CASTENRQGIEKLFF.

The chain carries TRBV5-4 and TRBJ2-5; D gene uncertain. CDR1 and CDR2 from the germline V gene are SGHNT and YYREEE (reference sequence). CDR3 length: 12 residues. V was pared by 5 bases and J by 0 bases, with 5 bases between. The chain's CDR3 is CASRADQETQYF. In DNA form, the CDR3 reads TGTGCCAGCAGGGCAGACCAAGAGACCCAGTACTTC. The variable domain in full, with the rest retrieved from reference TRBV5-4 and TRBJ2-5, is ETGVTQSPTHLIKTRGQQVTLRCSSQSGHNTVSWYQQALGQGPQFIFQYYREEENGRGNFPPRFSGLQFPNYSSELNVNALELDDSALYLCASRADQETQYFGPGTRLLVL.

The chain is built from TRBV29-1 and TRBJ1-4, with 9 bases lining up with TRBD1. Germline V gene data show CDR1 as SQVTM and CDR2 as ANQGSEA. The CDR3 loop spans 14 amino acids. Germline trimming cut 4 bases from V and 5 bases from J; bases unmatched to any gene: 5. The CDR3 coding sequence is TGCAGCGTTGCCCGGACAGGGGAGAATGAAAAACTGTTTTTT. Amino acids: CSVARTGENEKLFF.

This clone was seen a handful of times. CDR3 sequence: CASRTSGGLLIEQFF. The CDR3 region has the DNA TGTGCCAGCAGGACTAGCGGGGGCCTGCTGATTGAGCAGTTCTTC. The chain links TRBV28 to TRBJ2-1; 12 nucleotides align to TRBD2. V gave up 6 bases and J gave up 9 bases; unmatched junction bases: 9. This CDR3 spans 15 amino acids. CDR1 is MDHEN and CDR2 is SYDVKM in the germline V gene.

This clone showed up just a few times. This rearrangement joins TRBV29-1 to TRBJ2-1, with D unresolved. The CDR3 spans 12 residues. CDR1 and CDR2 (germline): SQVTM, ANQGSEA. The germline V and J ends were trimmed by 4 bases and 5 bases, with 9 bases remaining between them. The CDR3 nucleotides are TGCAGCGTTGGTAAGAACAACAATGAGCAGTTCTTC. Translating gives CSVGKNNNEQFF.

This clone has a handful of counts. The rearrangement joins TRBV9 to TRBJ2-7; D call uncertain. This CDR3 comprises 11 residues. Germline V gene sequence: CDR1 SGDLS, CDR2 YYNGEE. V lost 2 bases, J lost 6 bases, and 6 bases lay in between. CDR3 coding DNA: TGTGCCAGCAGCGTTGGAGCCGAGCAGTACTTC. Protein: CASSVGAEQYF.

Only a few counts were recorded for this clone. The CDR3 coding sequence is TGTGCCAGTAGTAGAACAGGTTTGGAAGGCTACACCTTC. Its protein is CASSRTGLEGYTF. The rearrangement links TRBV19 to TRBJ1-2, with D perhaps matching TRBD1 (5 bases). The CDR3 is 13 amino acids. Germline V gene data show CDR1 as LNHDA and CDR2 as SQIVND (reference sequence). Trimming took 4 bases from V and 8 from J, leaving 14 bases between them.

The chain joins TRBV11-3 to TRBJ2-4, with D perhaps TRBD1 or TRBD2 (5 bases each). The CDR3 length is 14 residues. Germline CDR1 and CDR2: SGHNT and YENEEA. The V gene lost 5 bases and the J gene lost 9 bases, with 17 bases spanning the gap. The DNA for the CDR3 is TGTGCCAGCAGCCCTGGGGACCCTCCTTCCATTCAGTACTTC. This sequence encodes CASSPGDPPSIQYF.

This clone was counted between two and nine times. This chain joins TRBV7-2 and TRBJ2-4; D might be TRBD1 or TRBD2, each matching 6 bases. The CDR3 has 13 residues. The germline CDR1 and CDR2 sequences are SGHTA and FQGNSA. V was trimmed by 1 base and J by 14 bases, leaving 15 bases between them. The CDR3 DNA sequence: TGTGCCAGCAGCTTAGATCGCCGGGGGCGGGAGTACTTC. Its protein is CASSLDRRGREYF.

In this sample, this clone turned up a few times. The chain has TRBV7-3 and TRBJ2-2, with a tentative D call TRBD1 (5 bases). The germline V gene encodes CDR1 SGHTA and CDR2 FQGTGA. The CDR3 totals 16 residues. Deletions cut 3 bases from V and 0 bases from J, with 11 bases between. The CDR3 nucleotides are TGTGCCAGCAGCTTTACAGGAAAAGCGAACACCGGGGAGCTGTTTTTT. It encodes CASSFTGKANTGELFF.

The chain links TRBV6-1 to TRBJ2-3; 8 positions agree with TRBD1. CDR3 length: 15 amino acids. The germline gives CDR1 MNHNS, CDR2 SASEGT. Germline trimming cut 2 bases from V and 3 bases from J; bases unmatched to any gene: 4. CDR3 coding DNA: TGTGCCAGCAGTGAATGGGGGGACAGGACAGATACGCAGTATTTT. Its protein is CASSEWGDRTDTQYF.